The T cell receptor (beta chain) described here comes from a study of T cell responses to AZD1222 COVID-19 vaccine. To note about this clone: Its antigen is still unknown.

Measured with immunoSEQ multiplex PCR; TCRdb has only the in-frame clones, and not every one. The sample gives approximately 130,000 clones, less than 95% of which show up once; just over 7% is in the top ten. The germline V gene has CDR1 GTSNPN and CDR2 SVGIG (reference sequence). The CDR3 spans 13 residues. The V gene end was trimmed by 3 bases and the J gene end by 15 bases; junction bases not matched to a gene: 8. General study findings and limits: In a largely white British group with more females than males, clonal diversity was possibly underestimated. Sampling that yielded the repertoires occurred only after the peak T cell response. At 160-218 and 743-854, vaccine-associated CD4 TCRs were dominant, and they spanned spike. AZD1222 recipients seropositive at baseline numbered only 6 or 7.

Material: peripheral blood, obtained on day 0 of AZD1222 vaccination. This TCR came from an adult in good health. The chain is built from TRBV30 and TRBJ2-1, with 13 bases aligning to TRBD2. CDR3 sequence: CAWRVTSGRASFF. CDR3 sequence (DNA): TGTGCCTGGAGAGTAACTAGCGGGAGGGCATCGTTCTTC. Using reference TRBV30 and TRBJ2-1 for the parts outside the CDR3, the full variable domain is SQTIHQWPATLVQPVGSPLSLECTVEGTSNPNLYWYRQAAGRGLQLLFYSVGIGQISSEVPQNLSASRPQDRQFILSSKKLLLSDSGFYLCAWRVTSGRASFFGPGTRLTVL.